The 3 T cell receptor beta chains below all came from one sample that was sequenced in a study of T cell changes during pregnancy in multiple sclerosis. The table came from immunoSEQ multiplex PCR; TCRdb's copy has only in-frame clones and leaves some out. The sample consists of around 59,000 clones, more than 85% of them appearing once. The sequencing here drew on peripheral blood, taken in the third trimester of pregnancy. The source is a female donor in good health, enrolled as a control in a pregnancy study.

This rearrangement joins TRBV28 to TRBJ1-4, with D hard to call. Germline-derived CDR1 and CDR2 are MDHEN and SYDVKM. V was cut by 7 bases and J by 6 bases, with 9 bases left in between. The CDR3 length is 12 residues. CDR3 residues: CASTSGDEKLFF. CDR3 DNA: TGTGCCAGCACGTCCGGAGATGAAAAACTGTTTTTT.

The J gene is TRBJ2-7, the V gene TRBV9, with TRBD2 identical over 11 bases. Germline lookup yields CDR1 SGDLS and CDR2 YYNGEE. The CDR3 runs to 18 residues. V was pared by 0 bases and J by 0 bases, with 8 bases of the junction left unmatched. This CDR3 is CASSVGTSGSGSSYEQYF. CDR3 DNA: TGTGCCAGCAGCGTAGGGACTAGCGGGTCCGGGAGCTCCTACGAGCAGTACTTC. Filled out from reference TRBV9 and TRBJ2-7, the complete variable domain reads DSGVTQTPKHLITATGQRVTLRCSPRSGDLSVYWYQQSLDQGLQFLIQYYNGEERAKGNILERFSAQQFPDLHSELNLSSLELGDSALYFCASSVGTSGSGSSYEQYFGPGTRLTVT.

For the CDR3, the DNA is TGCGCCAGCAGCTTGTCAGGCATGAACACTGAAGCTTTCTTT. It codes for CASSLSGMNTEAFF. The gene calls are TRBV5-1 and TRBJ1-1, with unresolved D. Germline V lookup: CDR1 SGHRS, CDR2 YFSETQ. This CDR3 region has 14 residues. Trimming stripped 1 base from V and 0 bases from J, with 7 bases between.